Each of the 22 T cell receptor beta chains below was sequenced from the same sample in a study of cytomegalovirus exposure and HLA in healthy donors. This PCR relied on a set of 60 Vbeta primers and 13 Jbeta primers. Repertoires were generated with immunoSEQ multiplex PCR, while TCRdb's copy carries only in-frame clones and drops some. The sample has 90,000 to 110,000 clones; around 78% are singletons. What was sequenced was PBMCs. The receptor source for this set is a male donor in good health and CMV-seronegative.

The gene calls are TRBV11-3 and TRBJ2-5; D may be TRBD2 (5 bases). The V end lost 0 bases, the J end lost 5 bases, and 19 bases lay between the germline ends. CDR3 length: 17 residues. The germline CDR1 and CDR2 sequences are SGHNT and YENEEA. The CDR3 DNA is TGTGCCAGCAGCTTAGAAGGCCCCCCAGGACTCCAGGAGACCCAGTACTTC. Its translation: CASSLEGPPGLQETQYF. The variable domain in full, with the rest retrieved from reference TRBV11-3 and TRBJ2-5, is EAGVVQSPRYKIIEKKQPVAFWCNPISGHNTLYWYLQNLGQGPELLIRYENEEAVDDSQLPKDRFSAERLKGVDSTLKIQPAELGDSAVYLCASSLEGPPGLQETQYFGPGTRLLVL.

This clone was counted a few times. This CDR3 reads CASTSGRVRSSGANVLTF. For the CDR3, the DNA is TGTGCCAGCACTTCAGGGAGGGTACGGAGCTCTGGGGCCAACGTCCTGACTTTC. V usage is TRBV28 and J usage is TRBJ2-6; 7 nucleotides line up with TRBD2. V lost 7 bases to trimming and J lost 0 bases; unmatched junction nucleotides: 12. The germline CDR1 and CDR2 sequences are MDHEN and SYDVKM. There are 18 residues in the CDR3.

The chain has TRBV19 and TRBJ1-1; TRBD1 matches 7 bases. This CDR3 spans 16 amino acids. From germline, CDR1 is LNHDA and CDR2 SQIVND (reference sequence). The J segment lost 0 bases and the V segment lost 6 bases, leaving 10 bases of the junction unmatched. The CDR3 nucleotides are TGTGCCAGTAGCATTATCGGACAGGAGCTGAACACTGAAGCTTTCTTT. It specifies CASSIIGQELNTEAFF.

A few counts support this clone. V gene TRBV6-6 combines with J gene TRBJ2-3, with 8 bases lining up with TRBD2. V lost 11 bases to trimming and J lost 2 bases; unmatched junction nucleotides: 6. The CDR3 has 13 residues. Germline CDR1 reads MNHNY; CDR2 reads SVGAGI (reference sequence). CDR3 region: CAAREGITDTQYF. CDR3 bases: TGTGCCGCCCGGGAGGGCATCACAGATACGCAGTATTTT.

The chain has TRBV4-3 and TRBJ2-7; 11 bases are a match to TRBD1. The CDR3 length is 19 residues. With 1 base clipped from V and 5 bases from J, the junction kept 16 bases outside the gene matches. Germline CDR1 is LGHNA and CDR2 is YSLEER. The CDR3 loop reads CASSQGPTSPGTGGHEQYF. Here the CDR3 DNA reads TGCGCCAGCAGCCAAGGGCCCACAAGCCCCGGGACAGGGGGACACGAGCAGTACTTC.

The gene calls are TRBV4-2 and TRBJ1-3, with no clear D. Per the germline V gene, CDR1 is LGHNA and CDR2 is YNFKEQ. The length of the CDR3 is 14 residues. Trimming stripped 0 bases from V and 0 bases from J, with 3 bases between. The CDR3 DNA sequence: TGTGCCAGCAGCCAAGACGGCTCTGGAAACACCATATATTTT. Translation gives CASSQDGSGNTIYF.

The chain recombines TRBV6-1 with TRBJ2-6; no definite D call. Germline CDR1 reads MNHNS; CDR2 reads SASEGT. The V and J ends lost 2 bases and 0 bases respectively, with 5 bases between them. The CDR3 length is 15 residues. CDR3 loop: CASSESYSGANVLTF. In nucleotides, the CDR3 is TGTGCCAGCAGTGAAAGCTACTCTGGGGCCAACGTCCTGACTTTC.

This clone occurred many times. The V gene is TRBV27, the J gene TRBJ2-6, with 7 bases identical to TRBD2. CDR1 is MNHEY, CDR2 SMNVEV, per germline (reference sequence). The CDR3 has 15 residues. Unmatched junction bases numbered 2, after V lost 5 bases and J lost 1 base. The CDR3: CASSPRGSGANVLTF. The CDR3 DNA sequence: TGTGCCAGCAGTCCGCGGGGGTCTGGGGCCAACGTCCTGACTTTC.

This clone was detected only once. The J gene is TRBJ2-5, the V gene TRBV5-1; tentatively, D is TRBD1 (5 bases). Trimming stripped 4 bases from V and 2 bases from J, with 9 bases between. The CDR3 has 13 amino acids. The germline gives CDR1 SGHRS, CDR2 YFSETQ. The DNA of the CDR3 is TGCGCCAGCAGCCCAGGGTCTCAAGAGACCCAGTACTTC. Its translation: CASSPGSQETQYF.

V and J are TRBV7-3 and TRBJ1-2; D possibly corresponds to TRBD1 (5 bases). The CDR3 is made up of 13 amino acids. CDR1 is SGHTA and CDR2 is FQGTGA in the germline V gene. V lost 4 bases, J lost 6 bases, and 12 bases lay in between. The DNA of the CDR3 is TGTGCCAGCAGCTACCCGCGGGGGGATGGCTACACCTTC. Its translation: CASSYPRGDGYTF.

CDR3 sequence reads: CASSLSSSNEQYF. The CDR3 DNA follows: TGTGCCAGCAGTTTGTCTAGTTCTAACGAGCAGTACTTC. V usage is TRBV27 and J usage is TRBJ2-7; D ambiguous. CDR3 length: 13 residues. The germline CDR1 and CDR2 sequences are MNHEY and SMNVEV (reference sequence). V lost 3 bases, J lost 5 bases, and 11 bases lay in between.

The gene calls are TRBV11-2 and TRBJ2-5, with 12 bases matching TRBD1. V was clipped by 4 bases and J by 5 bases; unmatched bases: 5. This CDR3 contains 15 residues. The germline V gene has CDR1 SGHAT and CDR2 FQNNGV. In nucleotides, the CDR3 is TGTGCCAGCAGCTGGGGGACAGGGGGCATTGAGACCCAGTACTTC. Translating gives CASSWGTGGIETQYF.

The table lists this clone with a count of one. The chain links TRBV11-2 to TRBJ2-1; TRBD2 matches at 10 bases. J gave up 4 bases and V 5 bases, and 8 bases lay outside the gene matches. There are 16 residues in the CDR3. Germline CDR1 SGHAT, CDR2 FQNNGV. CDR3 in amino acids: CASSELTSGLYNEQFF. CDR3 coding DNA: TGTGCCAGCAGCGAACTGACTAGCGGGCTTTACAATGAGCAGTTCTTC.

V usage is TRBV30 and J usage is TRBJ1-1; D is ambiguous. The CDR3 is 14 amino acids. V lost 2 bases and J 0 bases, leaving 10 bases between the germline ends. Germline CDR1 is GTSNPN and CDR2 is SVGIG (reference sequence). Here the CDR3 DNA reads TGTGCCTGGAGTTGGGCCGGCTTGAACACTGAAGCTTTCTTT. This encodes CAWSWAGLNTEAFF.

V and J are TRBV27 and TRBJ2-7, with a tentative D call TRBD1 (6 bases). The CDR3 runs to 13 residues. The germline V gene encodes CDR1 MNHEY and CDR2 SMNVEV (reference sequence). The ends were cut back, 4 bases at V and 2 bases at J, with 9 bases in the middle. CDR3 residues: CASSSGHPYEQYF. In nucleotides, the CDR3 is TGTGCCAGCAGTTCGGGACACCCCTACGAGCAGTACTTC.

The genes are TRBV7-6 and TRBJ1-5; 9 bases are shared with TRBD1. V shed 4 bases, J shed 4 bases, and the junction held 8 bases outside the gene matches. The germline V gene has CDR1 SGHVS and CDR2 FNYEAQ. The CDR3 contains 16 residues. Here the CDR3 DNA reads TGTGCCAGCAGCTCTTTCCCGGGACAGGGAAATCAGCCCCAGCATTTT. Translated, it gives CASSSFPGQGNQPQHF.

This clone is a singleton in its sample. This chain joins TRBV28 and TRBJ2-4, with TRBD2 matching 11 bases. The CDR3 runs to 16 residues. Germline CDR1 MDHEN, CDR2 SYDVKM. With V trimmed by 2 bases and J by 4 bases, 4 bases remained unmatched. Written as DNA, the CDR3 is TGTGCCAGCAGTTTAAATAGCGGGAGGGCTAAAAACATTCAGTACTTC. Its translation is CASSLNSGRAKNIQYF.

This chain links TRBV19 with TRBJ2-7; 10 bases fit TRBD2. CDR1 is LNHDA and CDR2 is SQIVND in the germline V gene (reference sequence). The V gene end was trimmed by 5 bases and the J gene end by 3 bases; junction bases not matched to a gene: 7. The CDR3 consists of 15 residues. CDR3 nucleotides: TGTGCCAGTAGTGTAATTAGCGGGAGGATCTACGAGCAGTACTTC. This sequence encodes CASSVISGRIYEQYF.

This chain connects TRBV7-9 to TRBJ1-1; D possibly corresponds to TRBD1 (5 bases). The CDR3 has 13 residues. CDR1 SEHNR and CDR2 FQNEAQ come from the germline V gene (reference sequence). The CDR3 coding sequence is TGTGCGGTTGACAGACCACTGAACACTGAAGCTTTCTTT. As protein: CAVDRPLNTEAFF.

The rearrangement uses TRBV7-2 and TRBJ2-2; TRBD2 aligns across 16 bases. The CDR3 has 18 residues. After removal of 7 bases from V and 6 bases from J, the junction contained 11 bases not matched to a gene. CDR1 SGHTA and CDR2 FQGNSA come from the germline V gene. This CDR3 is CASMGLAGGRFGAGELFF. Written as DNA, the CDR3 is TGTGCCAGCATGGGACTAGCGGGAGGGAGGTTTGGGGCCGGGGAGCTGTTTTTT.

V and J are TRBV18 and TRBJ2-7; TRBD1 might be the D (6 bases). V dropped 3 bases and J dropped 7 bases, with 16 bases sitting between them. The CDR3 loop spans 14 amino acids. The germline V gene encodes CDR1 KGHSH and CDR2 LQKENI. The CDR3 protein is CASSPRQGFGEQYF. The CDR3, as DNA: TGTGCCAGCTCACCGCGCCAGGGGTTCGGAGAGCAGTACTTC.

This clone was observed a handful of times. This chain links TRBV4-2 with TRBJ2-7; unclear D gene. Germline V gene sequence: CDR1 LGHNA, CDR2 YNFKEQ. This CDR3 is 16 amino acids long. Between the trimmed V and J ends, which lost 0 bases and 0 bases, there was a span of 12 bases. This CDR3 is CASSQDPQELSYEQYF. The CDR3, as DNA: TGTGCCAGCAGCCAAGATCCCCAGGAACTCTCCTACGAGCAGTACTTC.